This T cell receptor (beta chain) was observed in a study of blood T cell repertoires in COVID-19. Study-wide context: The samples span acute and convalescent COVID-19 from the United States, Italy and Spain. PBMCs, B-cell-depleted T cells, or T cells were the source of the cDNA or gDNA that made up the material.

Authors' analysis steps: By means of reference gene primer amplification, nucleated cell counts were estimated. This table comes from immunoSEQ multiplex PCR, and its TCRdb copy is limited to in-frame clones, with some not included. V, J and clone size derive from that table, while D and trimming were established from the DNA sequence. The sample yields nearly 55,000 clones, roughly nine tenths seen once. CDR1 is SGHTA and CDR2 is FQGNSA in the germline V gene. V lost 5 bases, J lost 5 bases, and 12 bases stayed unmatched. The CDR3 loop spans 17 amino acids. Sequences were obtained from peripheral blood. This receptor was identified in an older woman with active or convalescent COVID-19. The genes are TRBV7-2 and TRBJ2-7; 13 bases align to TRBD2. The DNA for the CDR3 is TGTGCCAGCAGCGCGCGGACTGGACTAGCGGGAGACGACGAGCAGTACTTC. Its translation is CASSARTGLAGDDEQYF.